This passage covers 31 T cell receptor beta chains from one sample sequenced in a study of T-cell memory formation after mild COVID-19. TCRdb re-derived calls from the 5' RACE reads in MiXCR, one entry per CDR3 protein. The table records fewer than 400,000 distinct CDR3 sequences, 16% of them present only once. The sequenced sample consisted of PBMCs or a T cell subset sorted from them (not recorded which). The receptors derive from a man aged 18 to 30 who had mild COVID-19 (a few samples of this study predate the infection). Cell type and time point are not known.

The chain combines TRBV12-3 or TRBV12-4 with TRBJ2-7; maybe TRBD1 (6 bases). V lost 3 bases, J lost 4 bases, and 31 bases lay in between. The CDR3 runs to 20 residues. CDR3 in amino acids: CASSLIPHLSGGVGVYEQYF. The DNA for the CDR3 is TGTGCCAGCAGTTTGATCCCCCACCTATCTGGGGGCGTTGGGGTATACGAGCAGTACTTC.

The chain is built from TRBV24-1 and TRBJ2-5; D might be TRBD1 or TRBD2, each matching 5 bases. V gave up 3 bases and J gave up 5 bases, with 15 bases separating them. The length of the CDR3 is 15 residues. The germline V gene encodes CDR1 KGHDR and CDR2 SFDVKD. The CDR3 DNA reads as TGTGCCACCAGTGATACGGGACGTTCAGGGGAGACCCAGTACTTC. It is translated as CATSDTGRSGETQYF.

The rearrangement uses TRBV25-1 and TRBJ2-3; possible D gene TRBD2, 5 bases. The V end lost 1 base, the J end lost 3 bases, and 14 bases lay between the germline ends. The CDR3 length is 16 residues. Germline CDR1 is MGHDK and CDR2 is SYGVNS. The CDR3 region has the DNA TGTGCCAGCAGTGAATTAGGGTATACGGGGACAGATACGCAGTATTTT. Translation gives CASSELGYTGTDTQYF.

The rearrangement uses TRBV12-3 or TRBV12-4 and TRBJ1-5; 8 bases are shared with TRBD1. V lost 3 bases and J lost 3; bases outside the gene matches: 1. The CDR3 is 14 residues long. CDR3 sequence reads: CASSFQGANQPQHF. The DNA for the CDR3 is TGTGCCAGCAGTTTTCAGGGGGCCAATCAGCCCCAGCATTTT.

The genes are TRBV18 and TRBJ1-6; D may be TRBD1 (5 bases). Trimming took off 3 bases at V and 7 bases at J, with 10 bases between the two ends. Germline lookup yields CDR1 KGHSH and CDR2 LQKENI. The CDR3 is 14 residues long. CDR3 residues: CASSPGVYNSPLHF. CDR3 in DNA: TGTGCCAGCTCACCGGGGGTCTACAATTCACCCCTCCACTTT.

The genes are TRBV4-1 and TRBJ2-7, with D possibly TRBD2 on 5 matching bases. Germline values: CDR1 MGHRA, CDR2 YSYEKL. The CDR3 loop spans 14 amino acids. Trimming pared 2 bases from V and 6 bases from J, leaving 14 bases between. The DNA of the CDR3 is TGCGCCAGCAGCCAACCGAACCGGGAAGCCGAGCAGTACGTC. This gives the protein CASSQPNREAEQYV.

V gene TRBV10-3 combines with J gene TRBJ2-5; TRBD2 aligns across 11 bases. Trimming took 7 bases from V and 1 from J; bases not matched to a gene: 5. This CDR3 has 15 amino acids. Germline CDR1 reads ENHRY; CDR2 reads SYGVKD. This chain's CDR3 is CAINPGTSGQETQYF. The CDR3, as DNA: TGTGCCATCAATCCCGGGACTAGCGGCCAAGAGACCCAGTACTTC.

The rearrangement joins TRBV12-3 or TRBV12-4 to TRBJ1-1, with D unresolved. V was trimmed by 6 bases and J by 0 bases, leaving 5 bases between them. The CDR3 is 12 residues long. The CDR3 loop reads CASRNMNTEAFF. The DNA for the CDR3 is TGTGCCAGCAGGAACATGAACACTGAAGCTTTCTTT.

The chain joins TRBV7-2 to TRBJ2-7; 8 bases map to TRBD1. V was clipped by 4 bases and J by 2 bases; unmatched bases: 13. The CDR3 has 17 residues. The germline CDR1 and CDR2 sequences are SGHTA and FQGNSA. The CDR3 DNA is TGTGCCAGCAGCTCCCTAGGCGGGACAGGTAATACCTACGAGCAGTACTTC. This sequence encodes CASSSLGGTGNTYEQYF. Variable domain in full (rest from reference TRBV7-2 and TRBJ2-7): GAGVSQSPSNKVTEKGKDVELRCDPISGHTALYWYRQSLGQGLEFLIYFQGNSAPDKSGLPSDRFSAERTGGSVSTLTIQRTQQEDSAVYLCASSSLGGTGNTYEQYFGPGTRLTVT.

This clonotype was seen at least ten times. This chain links TRBV7-2 with TRBJ2-5; perhaps TRBD2 as D (6 bases). V was pared by 6 bases and J by 9 bases, with 23 bases between. Germline CDR1 reads SGHTA; CDR2 reads FQGNSA. The CDR3 runs 15 residues. This chain's CDR3 is CASRGRGTALGAQYF. As DNA, the CDR3 is TGTGCCAGCAGGGGCCGCGGGACTGCACTCGGGGCCCAGTACTTC.

The genes are TRBV5-4 and TRBJ2-1; a weak D match, TRBD2 (6 bases). Germline CDR1 and CDR2: SGHNT and YYREEE (reference sequence). V was trimmed by 4 bases and J by 0 bases, leaving 14 bases between them. The CDR3 is made up of 16 amino acids. The CDR3 sequence: CASSTGGASSYNEQFF. The CDR3 nucleotides are TGTGCCAGCAGCACCGGAGGGGCCTCCTCCTACAATGAGCAGTTCTTC. Complete variable domain (other parts from reference TRBV5-4 and TRBJ2-1): ETGVTQSPTHLIKTRGQQVTLRCSSQSGHNTVSWYQQALGQGPQFIFQYYREEENGRGNFPPRFSGLQFPNYSSELNVNALELDDSALYLCASSTGGASSYNEQFFGPGTRLTVL.

The V call is TRBV7-2, the J call TRBJ2-3, with TRBD1 identical over 12 bases. J lost 5 bases, V lost 5 bases, and 5 bases had no gene match. CDR1 and CDR2 (germline): SGHTA, FQGNSA. The CDR3 is made up of 15 amino acids. This chain's CDR3 is CASSRDRGLIDTQYF. CDR3 coding DNA: TGTGCCAGCAGCCGGGACAGGGGGCTCATAGATACGCAGTATTTT.

The rearrangement links TRBV27 to TRBJ1-3, with a possible D match to TRBD1 (5 bases). V was clipped by 0 bases and J by 1 base, with 7 bases between them. Germline V gives CDR1 MNHEY, CDR2 SMNVEV (reference sequence). The CDR3 runs 15 residues. The DNA for the CDR3 is TGTGCCAGCAGTTTATCGCAGGGTTCTGGAAACACCATATATTTT. Its protein product is CASSLSQGSGNTIYF.

This clonotype came up once. The rearrangement uses TRBV19 and TRBJ2-1, with 8 nucleotides matching TRBD1. Germline CDR1 LNHDA, CDR2 SQIVND (reference sequence). Germline trimming cut 0 bases from V and 2 bases from J; bases unmatched to any gene: 3. The CDR3 loop spans 16 amino acids. CDR3 region: CASSIDDRGPYNEQFF. CDR3 sequence (DNA): TGTGCCAGTAGTATAGACGACAGGGGACCCTACAATGAGCAGTTCTTC.

The CDR3 DNA reads as TGTGCCAGCAGCTTATGGGGGGCGAGGGGAGCAGAGACCCAGTACTTC. Protein sequence: CASSLWGARGAETQYF. The V call is TRBV11-2, the J call TRBJ2-5, with D tentatively TRBD1 or TRBD2 (6 bases each). Germline V lookup: CDR1 SGHAT, CDR2 FQNNGV. V gave up 2 bases and J gave up 4 bases, with 17 bases separating them. The CDR3 totals 16 residues.

This clonotype was seen a handful of times. The CDR3 sequence is CSVRRRLAGNNTGELFF. The DNA for the CDR3 is TGCAGCGTCCGACGTCGACTAGCGGGGAATAACACCGGGGAGCTGTTTTTT. The rearrangement links TRBV29-1 to TRBJ2-2, with 11 bases that match TRBD2. Germline CDR1 SQVTM, CDR2 ANQGSEA. V lost 6 bases to trimming and J lost 2 bases; unmatched junction nucleotides: 11. The CDR3 loop spans 17 amino acids.

Only a few counts were recorded for this clonotype. The chain carries TRBV5-1 and TRBJ2-5; D is possibly TRBD1 (6 bases). Trimming removed 3 bases from V and 5 bases from J, with 14 bases in between. The CDR3 covers 14 residues. From germline, CDR1 is SGHRS and CDR2 YFSETQ. DNA of the CDR3: TGCGCCAGCAGCTGGCAAGGGGGTCAGGAGACCCAGTACTTC. Encoded protein: CASSWQGGQETQYF. The full variable domain, in which reference TRBV5-1 and TRBJ2-5 provide the parts outside the CDR3, is KAGVTQTPRYLIKTRGQQVTLSCSPISGHRSVSWYQQTPGQGLQFLFEYFSETQRNKGNFPGRFSGRQFSNSRSEMNVSTLELGDSALYLCASSWQGGQETQYFGPGTRLLVL.

This clonotype was picked up one time. The V gene is TRBV6-6, the J gene TRBJ2-7; 7 nucleotides agree with TRBD1. With 5 bases clipped from V and 1 base from J, the junction kept 11 bases outside the gene matches. The V gene's germline CDR1 is MNHNY and CDR2 SVGAGI (reference sequence). The CDR3 is 16 amino acids. The CDR3: CASSDPPRDRSYEQYF. The CDR3 coding sequence is TGTGCCAGCAGTGATCCCCCCCGGGACAGATCCTACGAGCAGTACTTC.

This clonotype was observed a handful of times. The chain employs TRBV4-3 and TRBJ2-7; no definite D call. CDR3 length: 15 residues. CDR1 is LGHNA, CDR2 YSLEER, per germline. Trimming cost V 1 base and J 1 base, with 11 bases left between them. CDR3 in DNA: TGCGCCAGCAGCCAAGCGGGCGCGGAATCCTACGAGCAGTACTTC. Its translation: CASSQAGAESYEQYF.

This clonotype came up a few times. The genes are TRBV4-2 and TRBJ2-2; D remains unclear. CDR3 length equals 15 residues. The V gene's germline CDR1 is LGHNA and CDR2 YNFKEQ. V lost 4 bases to trimming and J lost 5 bases, with 14 bases between them. For the CDR3, the DNA is TGTGCCAGCAGCCCCCGAGGTCTCGGGACCGGGGAGCTGTTTTTT. It specifies CASSPRGLGTGELFF.

This clonotype was recorded a few times. The rearrangement joins TRBV4-3 to TRBJ2-7; the D gene is possibly TRBD2 (6 bases). V lost 0 bases, J lost 0 bases, and 15 bases lay in between. CDR3 length: 17 amino acids. The V gene's germline CDR1 is LGHNA and CDR2 YSLEER. CDR3 residues: CASSQDQGLAHSYEQYF. The CDR3 DNA is TGCGCCAGCAGCCAAGATCAGGGACTGGCTCACTCCTACGAGCAGTACTTC.

This clonotype was detected only a few times. The chain links TRBV11-3 to TRBJ2-3, with D hard to call. V shed 2 bases and J shed 1 base, with 10 bases lying between them. Germline values: CDR1 SGHNT, CDR2 YENEEA. This CDR3 contains 15 residues. The CDR3 loop reads CASSLSFRGTDTQYF. The CDR3, as DNA: TGTGCCAGCAGCTTATCGTTTCGAGGCACAGATACGCAGTATTTT. Full variable domain (rest looked up from reference TRBV11-3 and TRBJ2-3): EAGVVQSPRYKIIEKKQPVAFWCNPISGHNTLYWYLQNLGQGPELLIRYENEEAVDDSQLPKDRFSAERLKGVDSTLKIQPAELGDSAVYLCASSLSFRGTDTQYFGPGTRLTVL.

This clonotype was counted between two and nine times. The chain uses TRBV5-6 and TRBJ1-2; a possible D gene is TRBD1 (6 bases). Trimming took 4 bases from V and 4 from J, leaving 20 bases between them. The CDR3 is 16 amino acids. Germline lookup yields CDR1 SGHDT and CDR2 YYEEEE. Here the CDR3 DNA reads TGTGCCAGCAGCCCCGGCAGGGGAGGAGTAGGCTATGGCTACACCTTC. Amino acid sequence: CASSPGRGGVGYGYTF.

V is TRBV11-2 and J is TRBJ2-5; a possible D gene is TRBD1 (6 bases). CDR1 and CDR2 (germline): SGHAT, FQNNGV. This CDR3 comprises 15 residues. Trimming removed 1 base at V and 9 bases at J, with 18 bases between. CDR3 region: CASSLVRADHRAQYF. The CDR3 coding sequence is TGTGCCAGCAGCTTAGTTCGGGCAGACCACAGGGCCCAGTACTTC.

A few counts support this clonotype. CDR3 sequence: CASSPGTQSEAFF. The CDR3 DNA sequence: TGCGCCAGCAGCCCCGGGACACAAAGCGAAGCTTTCTTT. V and J are TRBV5-1 and TRBJ1-1; D is perhaps TRBD1 (6 bases). The CDR3 runs 13 residues. V was trimmed by 4 bases and J by 8 bases, leaving 15 bases between them. Germline CDR1 reads SGHRS; CDR2 reads YFSETQ.

This chain joins TRBV27 and TRBJ1-6; 7 positions match TRBD1. Germline lookup yields CDR1 MNHEY and CDR2 SMNVEV (reference sequence). This CDR3 comprises 16 residues. The J segment lost 3 bases and the V segment lost 6 bases, leaving 8 bases of the junction unmatched. DNA of the CDR3: TGTGCCAGCAGAATAACCGGGACAGTCTATAATTCACCCCTCCACTTT. This sequence encodes CASRITGTVYNSPLHF.

The V gene is TRBV20-1, the J gene TRBJ2-1; D may match TRBD1 or TRBD2 (6 bases each). V gave up 3 bases and J gave up 12 bases, with 12 bases separating them. In germline, CDR1 is DFQATT, CDR2 SNEGSKA (reference sequence). The CDR3 sequence is 11 residues long. This CDR3 is CSARWGAGQFF. The CDR3, as DNA: TGCAGTGCTAGGTGGGGGGCCGGGCAGTTCTTC.

This clonotype was seen a handful of times. The chain links TRBV20-1 to TRBJ2-4; the D call may be TRBD1 or TRBD2 (5 bases each). Germline lookup yields CDR1 DFQATT and CDR2 SNEGSKA (reference sequence). V was trimmed by 3 bases and J by 0 bases, leaving 12 bases between them. The CDR3 runs to 15 residues. The CDR3 spells CSARVGVLAKNIQYF. Written as DNA, the CDR3 is TGCAGTGCTAGGGTGGGGGTCTTAGCCAAAAACATTCAGTACTTC.

This clonotype turned up a few times. The rearrangement joins TRBV5-1 to TRBJ2-1, with D uncertain. The V end was cut by 1 base, the J end by 8 bases, with 4 bases between. The CDR3 sequence is 11 residues long. The germline V gene has CDR1 SGHRS and CDR2 YFSETQ. The CDR3 bases are TGCGCCAGCAGCTTGCTCTATGAGCAGTTCTTC. Residues: CASSLLYEQFF.

The chain links TRBV6-6 to TRBJ1-1, with D possibly TRBD1 on 5 matching bases. CDR3 length equals 16 residues. Trimming stripped 2 bases from V and 5 bases from J, with 18 bases between. Per germline, CDR1 MNHNY and CDR2 SVGAGI (reference sequence). The CDR3 nucleotides read TGTGCCAGCAGTTACGGCCCCTCGGGGGATGGGACTGAAGCTTTCTTT. Encoded protein: CASSYGPSGDGTEAFF.

The V call is TRBV5-5, the J call TRBJ2-1; perhaps D is TRBD1 or TRBD2 (6 bases each). The CDR3 sequence is 16 residues long. CDR1 and CDR2 from the germline V gene are SGHKS and YYEKEE (reference sequence). Trimming took 4 bases from V and 0 from J, leaving 14 bases between them. CDR3 bases: TGTGCCAGCAGCGAGAGGGGGGACGGCTCCTACAATGAGCAGTTCTTC. Encoded protein: CASSERGDGSYNEQFF.